The 9 T cell receptor beta chains below come from one sample, sequenced in a study of T-cell memory formation after mild COVID-19. TCRdb passed the 5' RACE reads through MiXCR, listing each CDR3 protein once. Here the sample spans around 250,000 distinct CDR3 sequences, around 16% being singletons. The sequenced sample was PBMCs or a T cell subset sorted from them (not recorded which). These receptors came from a man aged 18 to 30 who had mild COVID-19 (a few samples of this study predate the infection). Cell type and time point are not known.

This clonotype was found once. The chain couples TRBV4-1 to TRBJ1-4; 8 bases are shared with TRBD1. Germline CDR1 MGHRA, CDR2 YSYEKL. Trimming cost V 2 bases and J 4 bases; bases outside gene matches: 3. There are 15 residues in the CDR3. CDR3 nucleotide sequence: TGCGCCAGCAGCCAACCGGGACAGGTTAATGAAAAACTGTTTTTT. Protein product: CASSQPGQVNEKLFF.

In this sample, this clonotype turned up a few times. The chain joins TRBV6-5 to TRBJ2-7, with 8 bases matching TRBD1. Germline CDR1 and CDR2: MNHEY and SVGAGI. The junction had 12 bases not matched to a gene; V was cut back by 2 bases and J by 6 bases. This CDR3 region has 16 residues. The CDR3 loop is CASSYTHSRGPSEQYF. Written as DNA, the CDR3 is TGTGCCAGCAGTTACACCCACAGCAGGGGGCCATCCGAGCAGTACTTC.

This clonotype has only a few counts. The rearrangement uses TRBV6-5 and TRBJ2-7; 9 nucleotides match TRBD1. Germline trimming cut 5 bases from V and 2 bases from J; bases unmatched to any gene: 7. The length of the CDR3 is 15 residues. Germline V gives CDR1 MNHEY, CDR2 SVGAGI. This CDR3 is CASSPRTGVAYEQYF. CDR3 DNA: TGTGCCAGCAGTCCCCGGACAGGGGTCGCCTACGAGCAGTACTTC.

The chain couples TRBV6-5 to TRBJ2-1; D unresolved. This CDR3 has 15 amino acids. Trimming took off 6 bases at V and 9 bases at J, with 21 bases between the two ends. Germline CDR1 reads MNHEY; CDR2 reads SVGAGI. In DNA form, the CDR3 reads TGTGCCAGCAGCCCCTCCCCAGCCGGGTCGTCTGAGCAGTTCTTC. Translated: CASSPSPAGSSEQFF.

The chain carries TRBV5-1 and TRBJ2-2, with TRBD2 matching over 7 bases. V dropped 2 bases and J dropped 4; count of bases not matched to a gene: 14. The V gene's germline CDR1 is SGHRS and CDR2 YFSETQ. The length of the CDR3 is 18 residues. CDR3 loop: CASSFLPSGGGGTGELFF. The CDR3 bases are TGCGCCAGCAGCTTTCTCCCATCGGGGGGAGGTGGCACCGGGGAGCTGTTTTTT.

The sample holds a few counts of this clonotype. The V gene is TRBV5-1, the J gene TRBJ1-6, with a possible D match to TRBD1 (5 bases). The V gene's germline CDR1 is SGHRS and CDR2 YFSETQ. V was shortened by 4 bases and J by 7 bases, with 15 bases between the two germline ends. The CDR3 is 15 amino acids. CDR3 region: CASSPQAQANSPLHF. The CDR3 DNA reads as TGCGCCAGCAGCCCACAGGCGCAAGCGAATTCACCCCTCCACTTT. Based on the CDR3 plus reference TRBV5-1 and TRBJ1-6, the full variable domain is KAGVTQTPRYLIKTRGQQVTLSCSPISGHRSVSWYQQTPGQGLQFLFEYFSETQRNKGNFPGRFSGRQFSNSRSEMNVSTLELGDSALYLCASSPQAQANSPLHFGNGTRLTVT.

The table lists this clonotype with a few counts. The V call is TRBV4-3, the J call TRBJ2-5; D is possibly TRBD2 (5 bases). The CDR3 covers 14 residues. Germline V gene lookup returns CDR1 LGHNA and CDR2 YSLEER. The V and J ends lost 2 bases and 4 bases respectively, with 11 bases between them. The CDR3 loop is CASSQIGVGETQYF. The CDR3 DNA sequence: TGCGCCAGCAGCCAAATCGGGGTGGGAGAGACCCAGTACTTC.

The chain has TRBV20-1 and TRBJ2-5, with unresolved D. This CDR3 region has 11 residues. CDR1 is DFQATT, CDR2 SNEGSKA, per germline (reference sequence). The ends were cut back, 0 bases at V and 13 bases at J, with 12 bases in the middle. CDR3 amino acids: CSARDPTVGYF. For the CDR3, the DNA is TGCAGTGCTAGAGATCCGACTGTCGGGTACTTC.

This clonotype occurred a few times. The chain carries TRBV5-1 and TRBJ2-5; no clear D. Trimming cost V 4 bases and J 5 bases, with 12 bases left between them. Germline V lookup: CDR1 SGHRS, CDR2 YFSETQ. The CDR3 is 13 amino acids. This chain's CDR3 is CASSPNRWETQYF. CDR3 sequence (DNA): TGCGCCAGCAGCCCCAATCGTTGGGAGACCCAGTACTTC.